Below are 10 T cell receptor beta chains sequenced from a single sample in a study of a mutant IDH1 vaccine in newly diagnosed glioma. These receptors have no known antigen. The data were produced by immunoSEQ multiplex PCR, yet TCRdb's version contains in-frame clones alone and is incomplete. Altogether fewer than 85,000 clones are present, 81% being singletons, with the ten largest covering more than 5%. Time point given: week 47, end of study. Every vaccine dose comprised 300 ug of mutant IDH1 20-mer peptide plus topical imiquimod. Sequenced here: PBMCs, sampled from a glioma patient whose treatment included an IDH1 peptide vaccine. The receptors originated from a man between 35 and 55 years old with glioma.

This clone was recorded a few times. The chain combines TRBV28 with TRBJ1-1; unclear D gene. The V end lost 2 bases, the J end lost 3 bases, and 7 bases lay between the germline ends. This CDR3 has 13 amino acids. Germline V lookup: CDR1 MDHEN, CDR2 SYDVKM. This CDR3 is CASSLPQDTEAFF. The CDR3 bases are TGTGCCAGCAGTTTACCCCAGGACACTGAAGCTTTCTTT. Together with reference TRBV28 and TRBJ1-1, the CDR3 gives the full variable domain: DVKVTQSSRYLVKRTGEKVFLECVQDMDHENMFWYRQDPGLGLRLIYFSYDVKMKEKGDIPEGYSVSREKKERFSLILESASTNQTSMYLCASSLPQDTEAFFGQGTRLTVV.

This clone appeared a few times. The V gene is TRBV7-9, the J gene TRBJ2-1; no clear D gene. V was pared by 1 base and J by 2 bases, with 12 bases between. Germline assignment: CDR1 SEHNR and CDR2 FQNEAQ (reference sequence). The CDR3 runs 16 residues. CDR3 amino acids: CASSLVPSFPYNEQFF. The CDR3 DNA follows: TGTGCCAGCAGCTTAGTCCCCTCGTTTCCCTACAATGAGCAGTTCTTC.

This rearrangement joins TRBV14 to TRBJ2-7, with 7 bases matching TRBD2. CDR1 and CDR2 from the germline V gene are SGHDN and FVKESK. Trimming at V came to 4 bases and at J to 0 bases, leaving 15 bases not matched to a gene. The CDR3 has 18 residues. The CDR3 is CASSLGRSGVLSSYEQYF. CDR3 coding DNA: TGTGCCAGCAGCCTCGGGAGAAGCGGGGTTTTGAGCTCCTACGAGCAGTACTTC. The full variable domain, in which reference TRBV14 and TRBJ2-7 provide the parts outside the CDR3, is EAGVTQFPSHSVIEKGQTVTLRCDPISGHDNLYWYRRVMGKEIKFLLHFVKESKQDESGMPNNRFLAERTGGTYSTLKVQPAELEDSGVYFCASSLGRSGVLSSYEQYFGPGTRLTVT.

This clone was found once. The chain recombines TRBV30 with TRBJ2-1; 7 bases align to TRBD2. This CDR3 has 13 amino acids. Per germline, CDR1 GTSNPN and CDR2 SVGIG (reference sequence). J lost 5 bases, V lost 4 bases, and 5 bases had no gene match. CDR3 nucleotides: TGTGCCTGGAATCGGGAGGTACACAATGAGCAGTTCTTC. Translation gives CAWNREVHNEQFF.

CDR3 DNA sequence: TGCAGCGTCCCCGGCCCGTTCTTC. It is translated as CSVPGPFF. The V gene is TRBV29-1, the J gene TRBJ2-1; D unresolved. V shed 6 bases and J shed 15 bases, with 9 bases lying between them. The germline V gene encodes CDR1 SQVTM and CDR2 ANQGSEA. The CDR3 loop spans 8 amino acids.

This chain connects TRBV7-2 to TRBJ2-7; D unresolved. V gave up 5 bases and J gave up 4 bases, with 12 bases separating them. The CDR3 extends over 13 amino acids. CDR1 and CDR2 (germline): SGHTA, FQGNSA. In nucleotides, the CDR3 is TGTGCCAGCAGCCCACGGGTGTCATACGAGCAGTACTTC. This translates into CASSPRVSYEQYF. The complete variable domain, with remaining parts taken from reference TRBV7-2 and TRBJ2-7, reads GAGVSQSPSNKVTEKGKDVELRCDPISGHTALYWYRQSLGQGLEFLIYFQGNSAPDKSGLPSDRFSAERTGGSVSTLTIQRTQQEDSAVYLCASSPRVSYEQYFGPGTRLTVT.

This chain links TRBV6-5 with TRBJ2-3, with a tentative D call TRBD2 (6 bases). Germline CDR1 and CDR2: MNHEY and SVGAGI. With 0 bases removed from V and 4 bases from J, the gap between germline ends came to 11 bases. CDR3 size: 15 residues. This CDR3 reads CASSYSAGLADTQYF. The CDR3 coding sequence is TGTGCCAGCAGTTACTCGGCGGGACTGGCAGATACGCAGTATTTT.

The CDR3 DNA reads as TGTGCCAGCCGGGACAGGGGCACAGATACGCAGTATTTT. Translating it yields CASRDRGTDTQYF. This chain connects TRBV5-8 to TRBJ2-3; TRBD1 matches 9 bases. In germline, CDR1 is SGHTS, CDR2 YDEGEE. The CDR3 runs 13 residues. Trimming took 7 bases from V and 1 from J; bases not matched to a gene: 1.

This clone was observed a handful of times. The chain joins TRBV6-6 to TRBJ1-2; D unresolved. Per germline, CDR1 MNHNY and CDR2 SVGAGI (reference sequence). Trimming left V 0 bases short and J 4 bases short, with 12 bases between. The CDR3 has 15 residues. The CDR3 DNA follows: TGTGCCAGCAGTTACTCGTCCATGGGATCCTATGGCTACACCTTC. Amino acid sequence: CASSYSSMGSYGYTF.

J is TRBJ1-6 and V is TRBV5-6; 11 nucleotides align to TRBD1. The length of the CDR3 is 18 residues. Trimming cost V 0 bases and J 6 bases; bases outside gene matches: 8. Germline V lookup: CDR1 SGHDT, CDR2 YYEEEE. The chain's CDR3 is CASSLGIGQGAGNSPLHF. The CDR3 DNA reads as TGTGCCAGCAGCTTGGGGATCGGACAGGGGGCCGGTAATTCACCCCTCCACTTT.